This TCR beta chain stems from a study of cytomegalovirus exposure and HLA in healthy donors. Vbeta (60) and Jbeta (13) primers were used in the PCR. The method was immunoSEQ multiplex PCR; TCRdb's version includes in-frame clones alone and lacks a portion of them. The sample consists of about 190,000 clones, 75% to 90% of them appearing once. The germline gives CDR1 SEHNR, CDR2 FQNEAQ (reference sequence). This CDR3 region has 18 residues. As to this clone: One end of the junction does not line up with germline, which may come from a read error.

The receptor comes from a man aged 30 to 39 in good health and CMV-seronegative. Sequencing was carried out using PBMCs. The J gene is TRBJ1-1, the V gene TRBV7-9, with D possibly TRBD1 on 6 matching bases. The CDR3 here is CSSSLAPYQGRVNTEAFF. The CDR3 bases are TGTTCCAGCAGCTTAGCCCCTTATCAGGGGAGGGTGAACACTGAAGCTTTCTTT.